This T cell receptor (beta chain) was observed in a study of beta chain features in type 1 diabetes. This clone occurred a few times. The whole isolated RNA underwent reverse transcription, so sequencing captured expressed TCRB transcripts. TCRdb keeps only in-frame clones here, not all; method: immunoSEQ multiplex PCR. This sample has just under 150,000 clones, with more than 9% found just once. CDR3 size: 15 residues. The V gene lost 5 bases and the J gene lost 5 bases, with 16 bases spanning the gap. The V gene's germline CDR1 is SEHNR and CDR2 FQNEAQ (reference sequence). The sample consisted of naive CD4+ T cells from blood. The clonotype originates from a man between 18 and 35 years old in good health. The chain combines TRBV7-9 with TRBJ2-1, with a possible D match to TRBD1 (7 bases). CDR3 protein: CASSQGQGGDNEQFF. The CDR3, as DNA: TGTGCCAGCAGCCAAGGGCAGGGGGGTGACAATGAGCAGTTCTTC.